This entry lists 32 T cell receptor beta chains sequenced from one sample in a study of blood T cell repertoires in COVID-19. The method was immunoSEQ multiplex PCR; TCRdb's version includes in-frame clones alone and lacks a portion of them. This sample yields 120,000 or so clones, of which 81% are seen a single time; approximately 18% belongs to the top ten. The sample taken for sequencing was peripheral blood. These receptors came from a man aged 25 to 45 with COVID-19, enrolled during active disease.

J is TRBJ2-7 and V is TRBV28; maybe TRBD1 (5 bases). Germline values: CDR1 MDHEN, CDR2 SYDVKM. The CDR3 runs 17 residues. The ends were cut back, 2 bases at V and 1 base at J, with 18 bases in the middle. For the CDR3, the DNA is TGTGCCAGCAGTTTAGTCCCCCATGGGGCTCGGTCCTACGAGCAGTACTTC. Translation: CASSLVPHGARSYEQYF.

The chain combines TRBV7-6 with TRBJ1-1; weak D call: TRBD1 (5 bases). V lost 5 bases to trimming and J lost 6 bases, with 19 bases between them. The CDR3 spans 15 residues. Germline V gene data show CDR1 as SGHVS and CDR2 as FNYEAQ. The CDR3 sequence: CASSPGPRDDPEAFF. The CDR3 nucleotides are TGTGCCAGCAGCCCCGGGCCCAGGGATGACCCTGAAGCTTTCTTT.

This chain links TRBV5-1 with TRBJ2-1, with 9 bases identical to TRBD2. Unmatched junction bases numbered 2, after V lost 1 base and J lost 3 bases. The germline gives CDR1 SGHRS, CDR2 YFSETQ. The CDR3 contains 15 residues. The CDR3 DNA sequence: TGCGCCAGCAGCTTGCCAGCGGGAGGCTACAATGAGCAGTTCTTC. Its translation: CASSLPAGGYNEQFF.

In this sample, this clone turned up a few times. The chain joins TRBV11-2 to TRBJ2-7, with 10 positions matching TRBD2. J gave up 2 bases and V 2 bases, and 9 bases lay outside the gene matches. This CDR3 is 17 amino acids long. In germline, CDR1 is SGHAT, CDR2 FQNNGV. The CDR3 coding sequence is TGTGCCAGCAGCTTACCTAGCGGGAGTGGAGGGGCCTACGAGCAGTACTTC. This gives the protein CASSLPSGSGGAYEQYF.

This clone was detected once. This chain connects TRBV15 to TRBJ2-1; 10 positions agree with TRBD1. Germline-derived CDR1 and CDR2 are LNHNV and YYDKDF (reference sequence). The CDR3 runs to 16 residues. Trimming removed 6 bases from V and 12 bases from J; junction bases left unmatched: 17. The CDR3: CATRQSRDRGPSAQFF. CDR3 bases: TGTGCCACCAGGCAGTCTCGGGACAGGGGCCCAAGTGCGCAGTTCTTC.

The V call is TRBV12-3 or TRBV12-4, the J call TRBJ1-5; D uncertain. The CDR3 covers 13 residues. Trimming pared 6 bases from V and 0 bases from J, leaving 6 bases between. CDR3 loop: CASSLYSNQPQHF. CDR3 nucleotides: TGTGCCAGCAGCCTCTATAGCAATCAGCCCCAGCATTTT.

V is TRBV5-3 and J is TRBJ1-2, with D possibly TRBD1 on 5 matching bases. TRBV5-3 is placed among ORFs of uncertain function. The CDR3 length is 14 residues. V lost 4 bases and J lost 3, with 13 bases in between. CDR3 protein: CARSKGGGHYGYTF. The CDR3 DNA reads as TGTGCCAGAAGCAAGGGCGGGGGTCACTATGGCTACACCTTC.

The J gene is TRBJ2-2, the V gene TRBV28, with unresolved D. CDR1 is MDHEN and CDR2 is SYDVKM in the germline V gene. Trimming took 6 bases from V and 4 from J, leaving 21 bases between them. The CDR3 consists of 17 residues. In DNA, the CDR3 is TGTGCCAGCAGCCAAACACAAGGCCTAGGTTTCACCGGGGAGCTGTTTTTT. This translates into CASSQTQGLGFTGELFF. Variable domain in full (rest from reference TRBV28 and TRBJ2-2): DVKVTQSSRYLVKRTGEKVFLECVQDMDHENMFWYRQDPGLGLRLIYFSYDVKMKEKGDIPEGYSVSREKKERFSLILESASTNQTSMYLCASSQTQGLGFTGELFFGEGSRLTVL.

The chain is built from TRBV2 and TRBJ1-6, with 9 bases that match TRBD1. Germline loops: CDR1 SNHLY, CDR2 FYNNEI. The CDR3 has 14 residues. Trimming took 6 bases from V and 6 from J; bases not matched to a gene: 3. CDR3 bases: TGTGCCAGCAGGGGACAGGGTGGTAATTCACCCCTCCACTTT. It encodes CASRGQGGNSPLHF.

The J gene is TRBJ2-1, the V gene TRBV5-1, with 7 nucleotides matching TRBD2. CDR3 size: 12 residues. The V gene end was trimmed by 4 bases and the J gene end by 8 bases; junction bases not matched to a gene: 3. CDR1 is SGHRS and CDR2 is YFSETQ in the germline V gene. CDR3 sequence: CASSIGLDEQFF. CDR3 DNA: TGCGCCAGCAGCATAGGACTAGATGAGCAGTTCTTC.

CDR3: CASSGDLQPGQGEETQYF. The CDR3 nucleotides read TGTGCCAGCAGCGGGGACCTCCAGCCGGGACAGGGAGAAGAGACCCAGTACTTC. The rearrangement joins TRBV5-5 to TRBJ2-5; 9 nucleotides align to TRBD1. V dropped 4 bases and J dropped 3; count of bases not matched to a gene: 16. CDR3 size: 18 residues. The germline CDR1 and CDR2 sequences are SGHKS and YYEKEE (reference sequence).

This chain connects TRBV28 to TRBJ1-1; D might be TRBD1 (5 bases). The CDR3 is 15 residues long. V gave up 6 bases and J gave up 5 bases, with 19 bases separating them. Germline CDR1 is MDHEN and CDR2 is SYDVKM. Written as DNA, the CDR3 is TGTGCCAGCAGGCCCCTCTTAGGCGGGGGGACTGAAGCTTTCTTT. This encodes CASRPLLGGGTEAFF.

This sequence joins TRBV5-6 and TRBJ1-5; D perhaps matches TRBD1 (5 bases). The CDR3 has 15 amino acids. The V end lost 4 bases, the J end lost 3 bases, and 14 bases lay between the germline ends. Germline CDR1 reads SGHDT; CDR2 reads YYEEEE. The CDR3 loop reads CASSSFTGHNQPQHF. Written as DNA, the CDR3 is TGTGCCAGCAGCAGTTTTACAGGCCACAATCAGCCCCAGCATTTT.

The chain couples TRBV4-1 to TRBJ1-3, with 8 bases identical to TRBD1. The trim removed 1 base at V and 7 bases at J, leaving 12 bases unmatched. Germline V gene sequence: CDR1 MGHRA, CDR2 YSYEKL. CDR3 size: 17 residues. As DNA, the CDR3 is TGCGCCAGCAGCCAAGGCCCTCAGGGGGCGCGTGGTAACACCATATATTTT. Its protein is CASSQGPQGARGNTIYF.

The chain combines TRBV27 with TRBJ1-5, with unresolved D. CDR1 is MNHEY, CDR2 SMNVEV, per germline (reference sequence). The CDR3 totals 14 residues. V shed 1 base and J shed 0 bases, with 4 bases lying between them. The CDR3 loop is CASSLYNSNQPQHF. The CDR3 DNA follows: TGTGCCAGCAGTTTATACAATAGCAATCAGCCCCAGCATTTT.

The chain links TRBV19 to TRBJ2-7; possibly TRBD1 for D (5 bases). The CDR3 spans 14 residues. V was pared by 5 bases and J by 3 bases, with 14 bases between. The germline V gene has CDR1 LNHDA and CDR2 SQIVND (reference sequence). CDR3 protein: CASSPAVTDYEQYF. The DNA of the CDR3 is TGTGCCAGTAGTCCCGCCGTGACAGACTACGAGCAGTACTTC.

This clone was recorded at least ten times. This sequence joins TRBV2 and TRBJ1-1; D ambiguous. V dropped 6 bases and J dropped 5 bases, with 10 bases sitting between them. The CDR3 loop spans 12 amino acids. Per germline, CDR1 SNHLY and CDR2 FYNNEI. The CDR3 reads CASRETRTEAFF. In nucleotides, the CDR3 is TGTGCCAGCAGGGAGACGAGAACTGAAGCTTTCTTT. The entire variable domain, with the rest obtained from reference TRBV2 and TRBJ1-1, is as follows: EPEVTQTPSHQVTQMGQEVILRCVPISNHLYFYWYRQILGQKVEFLVSFYNNEISEKSEIFDDQFSVERPDGSNFTLKIRSTKLEDSAMYFCASRETRTEAFFGQGTRLTVV.

The chain employs TRBV11-2 and TRBJ2-1; the D is unclear. Trimming left V 1 base short and J 9 bases short, with 4 bases between. Germline V gene data show CDR1 as SGHAT and CDR2 as FQNNGV. CDR3 length: 11 residues. CDR3 loop: CASSLAIEQFF. CDR3 DNA sequence: TGTGCCAGCAGCTTAGCTATTGAGCAGTTCTTC.

The gene calls are TRBV27 and TRBJ1-5; 7 bases line up with TRBD1. CDR3 size: 14 residues. V was pared by 2 bases and J by 7 bases, with 5 bases of the junction left unmatched. CDR1 is MNHEY and CDR2 is SMNVEV in the germline V gene (reference sequence). The DNA of the CDR3 is TGTGCCAGCAGTTTAAGGGGGCTGGGCCAGCCCCAGCATTTT. It is translated as CASSLRGLGQPQHF.

The J gene is TRBJ2-3, the V gene TRBV24-1, with 9 bases fitting TRBD1. The CDR3 sequence is 15 residues long. Germline values: CDR1 KGHDR, CDR2 SFDVKD. The V and J ends lost 3 bases and 3 bases, in that order; junction bases with no gene match: 3. The CDR3 DNA reads TGTGCCACCAGTGATCAAGGACAGGGGACAGATACGCAGTATTTT. As protein: CATSDQGQGTDTQYF.

The rearrangement joins TRBV29-1 to TRBJ2-2; tentative D call: TRBD2 (6 bases). Germline V CDR1 and CDR2: SQVTM, ANQGSEA. The CDR3 length is 12 residues. With 8 bases removed from V and 4 bases from J, the gap between germline ends came to 11 bases. The CDR3: CSTTGGTGELFF. As DNA, the CDR3 is TGCAGCACCACCGGGGGCACCGGGGAGCTGTTTTTT.

The V call is TRBV18, the J call TRBJ2-3; the D is unclear. The length of the CDR3 is 12 residues. V lost 3 bases and J 5 bases, leaving 6 bases between the germline ends. Germline lookup yields CDR1 KGHSH and CDR2 LQKENI. The CDR3 DNA is TGTGCCAGCTCACCTTCAGTAGATACGCAGTATTTT. Protein: CASSPSVDTQYF.

V usage is TRBV10-3 and J usage is TRBJ2-1; 13 bases map to TRBD2. The CDR3 contains 15 residues. Trimming took 10 bases from V and 7 from J; bases not matched to a gene: 10. Looked up from germline, CDR1 is ENHRY and CDR2 is SYGVKD. CDR3 protein: CATGTGTSGNNEQFF. The CDR3 DNA follows: TGTGCCACGGGCACCGGGACTAGCGGGAATAATGAGCAGTTCTTC.

V is TRBV29-1 and J is TRBJ1-4, with TRBD1 matching 10 bases. The CDR3 sequence is 15 residues long. Germline values: CDR1 SQVTM, CDR2 ANQGSEA. The J segment lost 0 bases and the V segment lost 7 bases, leaving 5 bases of the junction unmatched. The CDR3 loop is CSASGQGSTNEKLFF. DNA of the CDR3: TGCAGCGCCTCGGGACAGGGGTCAACTAATGAAAAACTGTTTTTT.

This clone was seen once. V usage is TRBV4-2 and J usage is TRBJ1-3; no reliable D call. The CDR3 has 18 residues. The germline V gene has CDR1 LGHNA and CDR2 YNFKEQ. With 0 bases removed from V and 0 bases from J, the gap between germline ends came to 15 bases. For the CDR3, the DNA is TGTGCCAGCAGCCAAGAGAGTCAGTCGCACAGCTCTGGAAACACCATATATTTT. It codes for CASSQESQSHSSGNTIYF.

J is TRBJ2-7 and V is TRBV6-8; 11 bases fit TRBD2. The CDR3 is 16 amino acids. CDR1 and CDR2 (germline): MNHGY, SAAAGT. V trimming: 7 bases; J trimming: 3 bases; junction bases outside the gene matches: 11. In nucleotides, the CDR3 is TGTGCCAGCAACCAGGGGGCTAGCGGGGGGAACTACGAGCAGTACTTC. Its translation is CASNQGASGGNYEQYF.

This chain links TRBV14 with TRBJ1-6, with D perhaps matching TRBD1 (6 bases). Trimming shortened V by 2 bases and J by 9 bases, and 11 bases separated the two germline ends. CDR1 and CDR2 (germline): SGHDN, FVKESK. This CDR3 comprises 14 residues. CDR3 in DNA: TGTGCCAGCAGCCAAACAGGGAGGGGTTCACCCCTCCACTTT. Translating gives CASSQTGRGSPLHF.

CDR3 in amino acids: CASSPHRLTYEQYF. Written as DNA, the CDR3 is TGTGCCAGCAGTCCTCACCGACTGACCTACGAGCAGTACTTC. V is TRBV28 and J is TRBJ2-7; no clear D. Trimming stripped 5 bases from V and 2 bases from J, with 13 bases between. This CDR3 has 14 residues. CDR1 is MDHEN and CDR2 is SYDVKM in the germline V gene. The variable domain in full, completed from reference TRBV28 and TRBJ2-7, reads DVKVTQSSRYLVKRTGEKVFLECVQDMDHENMFWYRQDPGLGLRLIYFSYDVKMKEKGDIPEGYSVSREKKERFSLILESASTNQTSMYLCASSPHRLTYEQYFGPGTRLTVT.

This clone has at least ten counts. The rearrangement uses TRBV4-3 and TRBJ2-5; the match to TRBD2 covers 8 bases. The CDR3 consists of 14 residues. V lost 4 bases and J lost 4; bases outside the gene matches: 5. CDR1 is LGHNA, CDR2 YSLEER, per germline. In DNA, the CDR3 is TGCGCCAGCAGCCGAGGGGCGGGGGGAGAGACCCAGTACTTC. It yields the protein CASSRGAGGETQYF.

The chain joins TRBV7-9 to TRBJ1-2; D is uncertain. The germline V and J ends were trimmed by 0 bases and 6 bases, with 11 bases remaining between them. The germline V gene has CDR1 SEHNR and CDR2 FQNEAQ (reference sequence). This CDR3 spans 14 amino acids. CDR3 residues: CASSLAGLAHGYTF. The CDR3 bases are TGTGCCAGCAGCTTAGCAGGCCTAGCCCATGGCTACACCTTC. The variable domain in full, with the rest retrieved from reference TRBV7-9 and TRBJ1-2, is DTGVSQNPRHKITKRGQNVTFRCDPISEHNRLYWYRQTLGQGPEFLTYFQNEAQLEKSRLLSDRFSAERPKGSFSTLEIQRTEQGDSAMYLCASSLAGLAHGYTFGSGTRLTVV.

The J gene is TRBJ2-7, the V gene TRBV5-1, with D possibly being TRBD1 (6 bases). CDR3 length equals 16 residues. Trimming pared 5 bases from V and 0 bases from J, leaving 18 bases between. The germline gives CDR1 SGHRS, CDR2 YFSETQ. CDR3 loop: CASSRTTGPSSYEQYF. The CDR3 bases are TGCGCCAGCAGTCGGACGACAGGACCAAGCTCCTACGAGCAGTACTTC.

The rearrangement joins TRBV19 to TRBJ1-2, with TRBD1 as a possible D gene (5 bases). Germline V gene data show CDR1 as LNHDA and CDR2 as SQIVND (reference sequence). There are 15 residues in the CDR3. V was shortened by 6 bases and J by 2 bases, with 16 bases between the two germline ends. The CDR3 loop reads CASSHMTDTNYGYTF. CDR3 sequence (DNA): TGTGCCAGTAGCCATATGACAGATACCAACTATGGCTACACCTTC. The whole variable domain, filled in from reference TRBV19 and TRBJ1-2, reads DGGITQSPKYLFRKEGQNVTLSCEQNLNHDAMYWYRQDPGQGLRLIYYSQIVNDFQKGDIAEGYSVSREKKESFPLTVTSAQKNPTAFYLCASSHMTDTNYGYTFGSGTRLTVV.